Detailed here is one T cell receptor (beta chain). Its antigen is still unknown. Using constant-segment primers, 5'RACE produced TCR alpha and TCR beta cDNA libraries carrying sample barcodes and UMIs. MiXCR, applied by TCRdb to the 5' RACE reads, yields one record per CDR3 protein. The sample has 150,000 to 200,000 distinct CDR3 sequences; about a fifth are singletons. This specimen belongs to a study of T-cell memory formation after mild COVID-19. The wider study: Largely donor-specific sequence clusters came from two donors.

Study results and limitations: Pre-infection memory carried some responding clones, suggesting that cross-reactive memory joined. Contracting clones localized mainly to CM and EM when CD4+ and mainly to EMRA when CD8+.

Input material: PBMCs or a T cell subset sorted from them (not recorded which). This receptor was identified in a young man who had mild COVID-19 (a few samples of this study predate the infection). Cell type and time point are not known.

The CDR3 coding sequence is TGTGCCAGCAGCTCCGCGGGGGAGGGGACCCAGTACTTC. It specifies CASSSAGEGTQYF. V and J are TRBV7-2 and TRBJ2-5; the match to TRBD2 covers 7 bases. V gave up 4 bases and J gave up 7 bases; unmatched junction bases: 6. This CDR3 has 13 residues. Germline V gives CDR1 SGHTA, CDR2 FQGNSA.